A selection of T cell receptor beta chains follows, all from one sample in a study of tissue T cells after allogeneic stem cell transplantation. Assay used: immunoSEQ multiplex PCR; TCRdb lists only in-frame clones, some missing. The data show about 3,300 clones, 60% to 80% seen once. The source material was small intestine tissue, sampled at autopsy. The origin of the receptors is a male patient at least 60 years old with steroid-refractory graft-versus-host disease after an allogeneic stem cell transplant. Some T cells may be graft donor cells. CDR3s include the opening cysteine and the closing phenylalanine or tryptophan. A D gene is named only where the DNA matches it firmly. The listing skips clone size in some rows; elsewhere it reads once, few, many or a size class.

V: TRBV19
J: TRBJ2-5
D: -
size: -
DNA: TGTGCCAGTAGTATCGATGGGGAGACCCAGTACTTC
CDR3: CASSIDGETQYF

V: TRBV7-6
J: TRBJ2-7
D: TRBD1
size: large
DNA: TGTGCCAGCAGCTTCCTAGCCCCCCAGAGGACAGGGACCTACGAGCAGTACTTC
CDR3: CASSFLAPQRTGTYEQYF

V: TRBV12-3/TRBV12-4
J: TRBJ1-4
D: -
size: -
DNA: TGTGCCAGCAGTTTAAGTGAAAAACTGTTTTTT
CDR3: CASSLSEKLFF

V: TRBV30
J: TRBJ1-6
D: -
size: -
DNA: TGTGCCTGGAGTGTACTACAGGGTAATTCACCCCTCCACTTT
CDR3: CAWSVLQGNSPLHF

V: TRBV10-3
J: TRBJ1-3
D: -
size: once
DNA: TGTGCCATCAGTGATACGGGGGGCCGGTCTGGAAACACCATATATTTT
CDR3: CAISDTGGRSGNTIYF

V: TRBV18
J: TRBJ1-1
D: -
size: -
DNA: TGTGCCAGCTCTACGGGGTCGAACACTGAAGCTTTCTTT
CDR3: CASSTGSNTEAFF

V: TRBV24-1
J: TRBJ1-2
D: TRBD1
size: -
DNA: TGTGCCACCCGGGACAGTGCTAACTATGGCTACACCTTC
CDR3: CATRDSANYGYTF

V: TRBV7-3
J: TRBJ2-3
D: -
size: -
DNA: TGTGCCAGCAGCTCCGGCGGAGGGGCAACAGATACGCAGTATTTT
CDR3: CASSSGGGATDTQYF

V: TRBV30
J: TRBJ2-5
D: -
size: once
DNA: TGTGCCTGGAGTCAAAAACAGGGGAGGGGAGAGACCCAGTACTTC
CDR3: CAWSQKQGRGETQYF

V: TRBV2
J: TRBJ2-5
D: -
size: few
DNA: TGTGCCAGCGTGACTGGAGGTGCCCAAGAGACCCAGTACTTC
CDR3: CASVTGGAQETQYF

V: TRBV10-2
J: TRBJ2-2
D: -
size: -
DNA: TGCGCCAGCAGTGAGTCGACAGCGAACACCGGGGAGCTGTTTTTT
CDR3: CASSESTANTGELFF

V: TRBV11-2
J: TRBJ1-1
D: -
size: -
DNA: TGTGCCAGCAGCCCTGCTAGCGGGTTCGCTGAAGCTTTCTTT
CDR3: CASSPASGFAEAFF

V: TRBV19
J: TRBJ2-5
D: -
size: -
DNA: TGTGCCAGTAGCCCCACGAAGGGGGGGCAAGAGACCCAGTACTTC
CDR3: CASSPTKGGQETQYF

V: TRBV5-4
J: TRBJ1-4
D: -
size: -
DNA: TGTGCCAGCAGCTTGGCCGCAGCCACTAATGAAAAACTGTTTTTT
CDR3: CASSLAAATNEKLFF

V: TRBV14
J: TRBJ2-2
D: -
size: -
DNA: TGTGCCAGCAGCCAAGTTGTTCGGTCACGGTTGAGGAGCGGGGAGCTGTTTTTT
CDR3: CASSQVVRSRLRSGELFF